This T cell receptor beta chain was sequenced during a study of blood T cell repertoires in COVID-19 (dated by TCRdb to the early 2020s). Some background on the complete study: Collaborator samples came from the United States, Italy and Spain and covered acute and convalescent phases of COVID-19. The prospective study material was composed of cDNA or gDNA derived from T cells, B-cell-depleted T cells, or PBMCs. HLA class I and class II types, where available, came from metadata supplied by the sample provider rather than from assay-based typing. The dataset comprised deeply sampled blood TCRbeta repertoires from subjects exposed to, actively infected with, or recovered from COVID-19. The repertoires were released in a freely available public database meant as a resource for research on the immune response to SARS-CoV-2. Sample metadata almost always included a de-identified subject ID, COVID-19 status, age in years and sex. The samples were drawn from the first 160 participants of the ongoing ImmuneRACE study and from 1,254 subjects provided by 6 global collaborators.

TCRbeta CDR3 regions were amplified from genomic DNA by means of the immunoSEQ Assay, a bias-controlled multiplex PCR. Per the source publication's procedure: The number of nucleated cells in each sample was estimated from the amplification of reference gene primers within the assay. To quantify the absolute abundance of each unique TCRbeta CDR3 rearrangement, sequence reads were collapsed and filtered. For each sample, productive Simpson clonality was calculated as the square root of Simpson's diversity index across productive rearrangements. TCRdb limited this immuneACCESS table to in-frame rearrangements with V and J called. A share of clones is missing; checked studies link under half to unresolved V genes, and the rest is unexplained. The V and J calls and the clone size are those of that table, but D and trimming were determined from the DNA. In all, the sample holds just over 150,000 clones, and roughly nine tenths of those were seen once. The ten largest clonotypes hold 2.4% of the sample.

The collaborating institutions used their own protocols to collect whole blood in K2EDTA tubes. For TCRbeta analysis, collaborators shipped samples as frozen whole blood, isolated PBMCs, or DNA extracted from either of those sample types. General conclusions and limits of the study: The amount of clinical and demographic metadata varied by source and participant and was provided uncurated.

Looking up the germline V gene (reference sequence) yields CDR1 LNHNV and CDR2 YYDKDF. The CDR3 holds 16 amino acids from the cysteine to the phenylalanine. CDR3 DNA only is kept here, 48 bases in frame from base 1. For this chain, trimming is 3 bases at the V end and 8 bases at the J end, and the number of junction bases without a gene match is 13. This clone has more than one count but fewer than ten. Its antigen is not yet known. One base away there is no much larger clone; base qualities are not given. The chain is assembled from TRBV15 and TRBJ1-2; 9 junctional bases match TRBD1. The TCR comes from a woman in her seventies with acute or convalescent COVID-19. Material: peripheral blood. The sequence in DNA is TGTGCCACCAGCAGGGGAACCTTTCGGGACAGGGAAGGCTACACCTTC. It specifies CATSRGTFRDREGYTF.